These T cell receptor beta chains were read from a single sample in a study of identical twins. TCRdb reprocessed the 5' RACE reads via MiXCR and lists one record per CDR3 protein. The data contain fewer than 900,000 distinct CDR3 sequences, roughly 20% of them singletons. In addition, the sample was reused for a study of T cells expressing NK-cell markers.

The sample consisted of PBMCs. These receptor sequences come from a woman younger than 30 in good health. Both conserved end residues are part of each CDR3. A D gene is named only where the DNA matches it firmly. Only part of the rows carry a size: once, few, many, or a class if the clone is expanded.

V gene	D gene	J gene	clone size	CDR3 protein	CDR3 DNA
TRBV23-1	-	TRBJ1-1	-	CASSQSAPNTEAFF	TGCGCCAGCAGTCAATCGGCGCCGAACACTGAAGCTTTCTTT
TRBV3-1	TRBD2	TRBJ2-4	-	CASSAGTINIQYF	TGTGCCAGCAGCGCCGGGACTATAAACATTCAGTACTTC
TRBV29-1	-	TRBJ1-1	few	CSGIINEAFF	TGCAGCGGCATCATTAATGAAGCTTTCTTT
TRBV12-3/TRBV12-4	-	TRBJ1-5	-	CASSKNLQGNQPQHF	TGTGCCAGCAGTAAGAACTTGCAGGGGAATCAGCCCCAGCATTTT
TRBV15	-	TRBJ1-2	-	CATSRVGTGYGYTF	TGTGCCACCAGCAGAGTCGGCACAGGCTATGGCTACACCTTC
TRBV7-8	-	TRBJ1-1	few	CASSFFISGSANTEAFF	TGTGCCAGCAGCTTTTTTATATCGGGCAGCGCGAACACTGAAGCTTTCTTT
TRBV5-1	-	TRBJ2-5	few	CASSGGTVGETQYF	TGCGCCAGCAGCGGAGGGACAGTGGGAGAGACCCAGTACTTC
TRBV7-2	TRBD2	TRBJ2-1	few	CASSPGDGRGTREQFF	TGTGCCAGCAGCCCAGGCGATGGGCGGGGGACCCGAGAGCAGTTCTTC
TRBV6-1	-	TRBJ1-2	many	CAGTGGRAGYGYTF	TGTGCCGGCACCGGTGGTAGGGCGGGATATGGCTACACCTTC
TRBV12-3/TRBV12-4	-	TRBJ2-7	-	CASSSGKSDEQYF	TGTGCCAGCAGTTCAGGGAAAAGCGACGAGCAGTACTTC
TRBV2	-	TRBJ2-7	few	CASRESGSYEQYF	TGTGCCAGCCGGGAATCTGGCTCCTACGAGCAGTACTTC
TRBV12-3/TRBV12-4	TRBD1	TRBJ2-3	-	CASSFSGTGLSDTQYF	TGTGCCAGCAGTTTTTCCGGGACAGGGTTGTCAGATACGCAGTATTTT
TRBV29-1	-	TRBJ2-2	few	CSVGNVADTGELFF	TGCAGCGTCGGGAATGTGGCGGACACCGGGGAGCTGTTTTTT
TRBV10-1	-	TRBJ1-1	-	CASSQQTITEAFF	TGCGCCAGCAGTCAGCAAACGATCACTGAAGCTTTCTTT
TRBV11-2	TRBD1	TRBJ1-2	-	CASSLSRDSYGYTF	TGTGCCAGCAGCCTCTCCCGGGACAGCTATGGCTACACCTTC
TRBV7-8	-	TRBJ2-5	-	CASSWLGGETQYF	TGTGCCAGCAGCTGGTTGGGGGGCGAGACCCAGTACTTC
TRBV7-2	TRBD2	TRBJ2-7	-	CASSQAAGAEYEQYF	TGTGCCAGCAGCCAAGCAGCGGGAGCGGAGTACGAGCAGTACTTC
TRBV3-1	-	TRBJ2-5	once	CASSQDWGHPQETQYF	TGTGCCAGCAGCCAAGATTGGGGACACCCCCAAGAGACCCAGTACTTC
TRBV9	-	TRBJ1-1	-	CASSVGYTEAFF	TGTGCCAGCAGCGTAGGGTACACTGAAGCTTTCTTT
TRBV15	TRBD2	TRBJ2-5	-	CATSRGLAGDQETQYF	TGTGCCACCAGCAGGGGACTAGCGGGGGACCAAGAGACCCAGTACTTC
TRBV5-1	-	TRBJ1-1	many	CASSLEGQGSTEAFF	TGCGCCAGCAGCTTGGAGGGGCAGGGTAGCACTGAAGCTTTCTTT
TRBV9	-	TRBJ1-3	few	CASSVEGFPGNTIYF	TGTGCCAGCAGCGTAGAGGGGTTTCCTGGAAACACCATATATTTT
TRBV20-1	-	TRBJ2-2	-	CSANPPNTGELFF	TGCAGTGCTAACCCACCTAACACCGGGGAGCTGTTTTTT
TRBV7-9	-	TRBJ2-1	once	CASSGRLELEQFF	TGTGCCAGCAGTGGTAGATTAGAACTCGAGCAGTTCTTC
TRBV20-1	-	TRBJ2-5	few	CSAYKETQYF	TGCAGTGCTTACAAAGAGACCCAGTACTTC
TRBV3-1	TRBD2	TRBJ2-1	many	CASSQEGRGNLEQFF	TGTGCCAGCAGCCAAGAAGGGCGGGGGAACCTTGAGCAGTTCTTC
TRBV5-6	TRBD2	TRBJ2-6	-	CASSSGTSGDSSGANVLTF	TGTGCCAGCAGCTCAGGGACTAGCGGGGATTCCTCTGGGGCCAACGTCCTGACTTTC
TRBV5-6	TRBD2	TRBJ2-3	-	CASSHPGTSSDTQYF	TGTGCCAGCAGCCACCCCGGGACTAGCAGCGATACGCAGTATTTT
TRBV14	TRBD1	TRBJ1-4	few	CASSNYAMTGEEEKLFF	TGTGCCAGCAGCAACTACGCTATGACAGGGGAGGAGGAAAAACTGTTTTTT
TRBV2	-	TRBJ2-3	few	CASSFGDGTDTQYF	TGTGCCAGCAGTTTCGGGGACGGCACAGATACGCAGTATTTT
TRBV7-7	TRBD2	TRBJ2-5	-	CASSTGLAGGKETQYF	TGTGCTAGCAGCACCGGACTAGCGGGGGGCAAAGAGACCCAGTACTTC
TRBV12-3/TRBV12-4	TRBD2	TRBJ2-1	-	CASSSGDSHREQFF	TGTGCCAGCAGTAGCGGGGACTCCCATCGTGAGCAGTTCTTC
TRBV21-1	-	TRBJ2-3	few	CASSSRDSAPSTDTQYF	TGTGCCAGCAGCAGCCGGGACTCCGCTCCGAGCACAGATACGCAGTATTTT
TRBV3-1	TRBD2	TRBJ2-1	-	CASRPSGGVFEQFF	TGTGCCAGCCGACCTAGCGGGGGGGTGTTCGAGCAGTTCTTC
TRBV7-9	-	TRBJ2-5	-	CASGRTVQTQYF	TGTGCCAGCGGGCGGACAGTCCAAACCCAGTACTTC
TRBV7-2	-	TRBJ1-1	many	CASSLIMNTEAFF	TGTGCCAGCAGCTTGATCATGAACACTGAAGCTTTCTTT
TRBV6-6	-	TRBJ1-1	many	CASRLLENTEAFF	TGTGCCAGCAGGCTCCTTGAGAACACTGAAGCTTTCTTT
TRBV12-3/TRBV12-4	-	TRBJ2-7	many	CASSPRLSWQYF	TGTGCCAGCAGTCCCCGCCTCTCCTGGCAGTACTTC
TRBV20-1	-	TRBJ2-1	-	CSAVRGGSYNEQFF	TGCAGTGCTGTTAGAGGGGGATCCTACAATGAGCAGTTCTTC
TRBV21-1	-	TRBJ2-6	-	CASYVSGTRSSGANVLTF	TGTGCCAGCTACGTTTCCGGGACAAGAAGCTCTGGGGCCAACGTCCTGACTTTC
TRBV5-5	-	TRBJ2-3	-	CASSTLTGTDTQYF	TGTGCCAGCAGCACCTTGACGGGCACAGATACGCAGTATTTT
TRBV7-2	-	TRBJ2-7	few	CASSAHSGGSEQYF	TGTGCCAGCAGCGCACATTCGGGGGGCTCCGAGCAGTACTTC
TRBV30	TRBD2	TRBJ2-1	-	CAWSLVSGRGNEQFF	TGTGCCTGGAGCTTGGTGAGCGGGAGGGGCAATGAGCAGTTCTTC
TRBV27	-	TRBJ2-3	-	CASSTQDSSTLTDTQYF	TGTGCCAGCAGTACCCAGGACAGCTCGACACTCACAGATACGCAGTATTTT
TRBV20-1	-	TRBJ1-2	-	CSAPVTGPGGYTF	TGCAGTGCCCCCGTCACAGGGCCGGGAGGCTACACCTTC
TRBV12-3/TRBV12-4	-	TRBJ1-2	few	CASSSVLQGGGYGYTF	TGTGCCAGCAGTTCCGTCCTACAGGGAGGGGGCTATGGCTACACCTTC
TRBV20-1	-	TRBJ2-4	once	CSAPEGSSIQYF	TGCAGTGCCCCTGAAGGGAGCAGCATTCAGTACTTC
TRBV7-9	-	TRBJ1-1	many	CASSSNTEAFF	TGTGCCAGCAGTTCGAACACTGAAGCTTTCTTT
TRBV7-2	TRBD1	TRBJ1-1	-	CASSRQGALGTEAFF	TGTGCCAGCAGCCGACAGGGGGCTCTGGGCACTGAAGCTTTCTTT